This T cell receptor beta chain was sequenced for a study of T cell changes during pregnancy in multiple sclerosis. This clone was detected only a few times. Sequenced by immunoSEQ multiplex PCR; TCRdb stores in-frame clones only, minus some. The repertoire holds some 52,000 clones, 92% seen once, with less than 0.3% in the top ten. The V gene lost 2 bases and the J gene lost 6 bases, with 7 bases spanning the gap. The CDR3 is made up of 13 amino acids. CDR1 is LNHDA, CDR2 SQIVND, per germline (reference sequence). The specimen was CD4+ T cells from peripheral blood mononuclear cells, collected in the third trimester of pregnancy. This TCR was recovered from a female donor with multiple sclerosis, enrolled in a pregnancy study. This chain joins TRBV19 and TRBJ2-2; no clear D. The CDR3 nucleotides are TGTGCCAGTAGTATATATCAGGCCGGGGAGCTGTTTTTT. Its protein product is CASSIYQAGELFF.